A single sample is the source of the 14 T cell receptor beta chains below, sequenced in a study of molecular identifiers for immune sequencing clone quantification. Using its own MiXCR run on the PCR reads, TCRdb lists one record per CDR3 protein. The data show about half a million distinct CDR3 sequences, roughly 25% seen once. Specimen: naive CD8+ T cells from blood, with Jurkat cell RNA spiked in. The subset was: FACS-sorted CD8+CD4-CCR7+CD45RA+ naive T cells. The origin of the receptors is a human donor in good health. Some libraries in this study had Jurkat cell RNA spiked in.

This clonotype was picked up many times. This chain links TRBV18 with TRBJ2-6, with 7 positions matching TRBD1. V was clipped by 2 bases and J by 0 bases; unmatched bases: 1. The CDR3 is 16 amino acids. Germline CDR1 is KGHSH and CDR2 is LQKENI. The CDR3 sequence is CASSPTGDSGANVLTF. The CDR3 DNA sequence: TGTGCCAGCTCACCAACAGGGGACTCTGGGGCCAACGTCCTGACTTTC.

The table lists this clonotype with many counts. The chain links TRBV27 to TRBJ1-6; D uncertain. CDR3 length: 14 amino acids. Trimming removed 2 bases from V and 9 bases from J, with 11 bases in between. Germline V lookup: CDR1 MNHEY, CDR2 SMNVEV (reference sequence). CDR3 in DNA: TGTGCCAGCAGTTTAGGTCTGATAGGTTCACCCCTCCACTTT. Translated, it gives CASSLGLIGSPLHF.

This clonotype was observed at least ten times. The rearrangement links TRBV4-3 to TRBJ2-5, with 9 positions matching TRBD2. Germline CDR1 is LGHNA and CDR2 is YSLEER. There are 17 residues in the CDR3. The V segment lost 0 bases and the J segment 3 bases; nucleotides outside the gene matches: 8. CDR3 sequence (DNA): TGCGCCAGCAGCCAAGAGGATAGGCGGGAGGGGGAAGAGACCCAGTACTTC. Its translation: CASSQEDRREGEETQYF.

J is TRBJ2-7 and V is TRBV12-3 or TRBV12-4; tentatively, D is TRBD2 (5 bases). This CDR3 spans 14 amino acids. V gave up 5 bases and J gave up 0 bases, with 11 bases separating them. The CDR3 region is CASSRVEVSYEQYF. In DNA, the CDR3 is TGTGCCAGCAGTCGGGTGGAGGTCTCCTACGAGCAGTACTTC.

This clonotype was counted once. A single base separates this from a much larger clone, so it may be a read error. The missing conserved phenylalanine or tryptophan at the end of this CDR3 makes a read error likely. The chain recombines TRBV20-1 with TRBJ2-7; 13 bases align to TRBD2. From germline, CDR1 is DFQATT and CDR2 SNEGSKA (reference sequence). V shed 4 bases and J 4 bases; nucleotides not matched to a gene: 7. This CDR3 has 15 amino acids. CDR3 amino acids: CSATGLAGERYEQYL. Written as DNA, the CDR3 is TGCAGTGCTACAGGACTAGCGGGGGAGAGATACGAGCAGTACCTC.

This clonotype was seen many times. This chain connects TRBV10-3 to TRBJ2-7, with 8 bases identical to TRBD1. The germline gives CDR1 ENHRY, CDR2 SYGVKD. V lost 2 bases, J lost 4 bases, and 7 bases stayed unmatched. CDR3 length: 15 amino acids. CDR3 in amino acids: CAISEMAGGRYEQYF. The CDR3 bases are TGTGCCATCAGTGAGATGGCAGGGGGCCGGTACGAGCAGTACTTC.

There are many counts of this clonotype. V and J are TRBV12-3 or TRBV12-4 and TRBJ2-1; either TRBD1 or TRBD2 may fit D (5 bases each). The CDR3 runs 13 residues. Trimming pared 3 bases from V and 8 bases from J, leaving 11 bases between. The CDR3 bases are TGTGCCAGCAGTTTGGGGACCTTAGATGAGCAGTTCTTC. Its protein product is CASSLGTLDEQFF.

The genes are TRBV4-3 and TRBJ1-3; D possibly corresponds to TRBD1 (5 bases). The CDR3 is made up of 16 amino acids. V lost 0 bases and J 0 bases, leaving 9 bases between the germline ends. Germline-derived CDR1 and CDR2 are LGHNA and YSLEER. This chain's CDR3 is CASSQDWGISGNTIYF. The CDR3 DNA sequence: TGCGCCAGCAGCCAAGATTGGGGCATCTCTGGAAACACCATATATTTT.

About this clonotype itself: This could be a read error, since a much larger clone is one nucleotide away. The chain combines TRBV20-1 with TRBJ2-7, with 10 bases fitting TRBD1. Germline V CDR1 and CDR2: DFQATT, SNEGSKA (reference sequence). The CDR3 length is 14 residues. The CDR3: CSAGPGTGVYERYF. Here the CDR3 DNA reads TGCAGTGCTGGACCCGGGACAGGGGTCTACGAGCGGTACTTC.

This clonotype was seen a few times. The chain carries TRBV28 and TRBJ2-1, with TRBD2 matching 13 bases. Trimming took 3 bases from V and 6 from J; bases not matched to a gene: 5. There are 16 residues in the CDR3. Per the germline V gene, CDR1 is MDHEN and CDR2 is SYDVKM. The CDR3 region has the DNA TGTGCCAGCAGTTTTATCAGGACTAGCGGGAGCAATGAGCAGTTCTTC. It encodes CASSFIRTSGSNEQFF.

This clonotype turned up a few times. The V and J genes are TRBV19 and TRBJ1-6, with TRBD1 matching over 10 bases. V was pared by 1 base and J by 9 bases, with 3 bases of the junction left unmatched. There are 15 residues in the CDR3. Germline V gene data show CDR1 as LNHDA and CDR2 as SQIVND (reference sequence). CDR3 coding DNA: TGTGCCAGTAGTATAGGGGACAGGGGTGGTTCACCCCTCCACTTT. Its protein product is CASSIGDRGGSPLHF. Full variable domain (rest looked up from reference TRBV19 and TRBJ1-6): DGGITQSPKYLFRKEGQNVTLSCEQNLNHDAMYWYRQDPGQGLRLIYYSQIVNDFQKGDIAEGYSVSREKKESFPLTVTSAQKNPTAFYLCASSIGDRGGSPLHFGNGTRLTVT.

This clonotype was seen ten or more times. The rearrangement links TRBV4-1 to TRBJ1-4; D is unresolved. The V gene lost 2 bases and the J gene lost 7 bases, with 17 bases spanning the gap. This CDR3 region has 16 residues. Germline V lookup: CDR1 MGHRA, CDR2 YSYEKL. The CDR3 bases are TGCGCCAGCAGCCAAAATCCGGGAGTCAGTGGTGAAAAACTGTTTTTT. The encoded protein is CASSQNPGVSGEKLFF.

In this sample, this clonotype turned up a few times. The chain links TRBV9 to TRBJ2-5; possible D gene TRBD1, 6 bases. The CDR3 has 13 residues. Trimming pared 3 bases from V and 2 bases from J, leaving 8 bases between. Germline CDR1 and CDR2: SGDLS and YYNGEE. The CDR3 is CASSDGTQETQYF. The CDR3 nucleotides read TGTGCCAGCAGCGACGGGACACAAGAGACCCAGTACTTC.

Concerning this clonotype itself: Sequence at one end of the junction differs from germline and may be a read error. The CDR3 region has the DNA TGTGGCAGCTCACCCGGCACTAGCGGGATGGATACGCAGTATTTT. This codes for CGSSPGTSGMDTQYF. The chain has TRBV18 and TRBJ2-3, with 10 bases fitting TRBD2. The CDR3 has 15 residues. Germline V gene data show CDR1 as KGHSH and CDR2 as LQKENI.